A single sample gave rise to the 29 T cell receptor beta chains below, sequenced in a study of blood T cell repertoires in COVID-19. Sequencing used immunoSEQ multiplex PCR; TCRdb keeps in-frame clones, though not all of them. Of fewer than 250,000 clones listed, roughly 80% are singletons. Sequenced: peripheral blood. The receptor set was obtained from a man aged 60 to 69 with COVID-19, enrolled during active disease.

The DNA for the CDR3 is TGCGCCAGCAGCTTGGGCAGGGGGATTGGATATGGCTACACCTTC. Translated, it gives CASSLGRGIGYGYTF. The V and J genes are TRBV5-1 and TRBJ1-2; 7 bases agree with TRBD1. V dropped 0 bases and J dropped 5; count of bases not matched to a gene: 7. There are 15 residues in the CDR3. The germline V gene has CDR1 SGHRS and CDR2 YFSETQ.

The rearrangement uses TRBV5-6 and TRBJ1-3; 7 nucleotides match TRBD1. V lost 0 bases and J lost 8; bases outside the gene matches: 11. CDR1 is SGHDT, CDR2 YYEEEE, per germline. This CDR3 is built from 16 residues. This CDR3 is CASSLGDREPRDTIYF. CDR3 nucleotides: TGTGCCAGCAGCTTGGGAGACAGGGAACCTCGGGACACCATATATTTT.

There are a few counts of this clone. This rearrangement joins TRBV5-1 to TRBJ2-7; 8 bases match TRBD1. The germline gives CDR1 SGHRS, CDR2 YFSETQ. The junction had 5 bases not matched to a gene; V was cut back by 0 bases and J by 6 bases. The length of the CDR3 is 14 residues. The DNA of the CDR3 is TGCGCCAGCAGCTTGGCGTTGGGACAGGTCGAGCAGTACTTC. It encodes CASSLALGQVEQYF.

V and J are TRBV27 and TRBJ2-7, with TRBD1 identical over 10 bases. V was pared by 1 base and J by 2 bases, with 5 bases of the junction left unmatched. CDR1 is MNHEY, CDR2 SMNVEV, per germline (reference sequence). The length of the CDR3 is 16 residues. DNA of the CDR3: TGTGCCAGCAGTTTATACGGGACAGGGGTGGCCTACGAGCAGTACTTC. Its protein is CASSLYGTGVAYEQYF.

This clone was observed a single time. The chain employs TRBV9 and TRBJ1-1, with D possibly being TRBD1 (5 bases). V was pared by 3 bases and J by 11 bases, with 17 bases between. CDR1 and CDR2 from the germline V gene are SGDLS and YYNGEE. The CDR3 totals 13 residues. CDR3 in amino acids: CASSGGEGWQAFF. CDR3 DNA sequence: TGTGCCAGCAGCGGAGGGGAGGGATGGCAGGCTTTCTTT.

In its sample, this clone was seen once. J is TRBJ2-2 and V is TRBV6-6, with D unresolved. The V end lost 5 bases, the J end lost 3 bases, and 7 bases lay between the germline ends. Germline V gene lookup returns CDR1 MNHNY and CDR2 SVGAGI (reference sequence). CDR3 size: 13 residues. The CDR3 reads CASSPLDTGELFF. CDR3 DNA sequence: TGTGCCAGCAGTCCCCTAGACACCGGGGAGCTGTTTTTT.

The V gene is TRBV9, the J gene TRBJ1-2; the D gene is possibly TRBD1 (6 bases). V was clipped by 5 bases and J by 3 bases, with 11 bases between them. Germline values: CDR1 SGDLS, CDR2 YYNGEE. This CDR3 has 13 amino acids. In DNA, the CDR3 is TGTGCCAGCAGTGTGACAGGTGACTATGGCTACACCTTC. Translating gives CASSVTGDYGYTF.

With respect to this clone: This sample also contains other DNA sequences that code for the same CDR3. V usage is TRBV5-1 and J usage is TRBJ2-5; 7 bases are a match to TRBD2. V trimming: 3 bases; J trimming: 5 bases; junction bases outside the gene matches: 4. Germline V gene data show CDR1 as SGHRS and CDR2 as YFSETQ. This CDR3 has 13 residues. CDR3 in amino acids: CASSSSGTETQYF. CDR3 DNA: TGCGCCAGCAGCTCAAGCGGGACTGAGACCCAGTACTTC.

CDR3 sequence reads: CASSLVAGKPEAFF. CDR3 sequence (DNA): TGTGCCAGCAGCTTAGTGGCAGGGAAGCCTGAAGCTTTCTTT. The chain joins TRBV13 to TRBJ1-1; weak D call: TRBD1 (5 bases). Germline values: CDR1 PRHDT, CDR2 FYEKMQ (reference sequence). V was pared by 1 base and J by 6 bases, with 12 bases between. The CDR3 has 14 residues. The full variable domain, with the rest looked up from reference TRBV13 and TRBJ1-1, is AAGVIQSPRHLIKEKRETATLKCYPIPRHDTVYWYQQGPGQDPQFLISFYEKMQSDKGSIPDRFSAQQFSDYHSELNMSSLELGDSALYFCASSLVAGKPEAFFGQGTRLTVV.

This rearrangement joins TRBV27 to TRBJ2-3; D may be TRBD2 (7 bases). The CDR3 contains 21 residues. Germline V gene sequence: CDR1 MNHEY, CDR2 SMNVEV (reference sequence). V lost 5 bases and J lost 4, with 34 bases in between. Here the CDR3 DNA reads TGTGCCAGCAGTGCGTCCGGGGGGCGGACCTTTAGCATGTTGGTGTCAGATACGCAGTATTTT. Protein sequence: CASSASGGRTFSMLVSDTQYF.

This clone showed up just a few times. The CDR3 DNA reads as TGTGCCAGCAGTTCAGACTCTATAAGTTACTTC. Amino acids: CASSSDSISYF. The chain couples TRBV6-6 to TRBJ2-7; D is uncertain. Germline V lookup: CDR1 MNHNY, CDR2 SVGAGI (reference sequence). The germline V and J ends were trimmed by 4 bases and 13 bases, with 14 bases remaining between them. This CDR3 spans 11 amino acids.

This rearrangement joins TRBV9 to TRBJ2-3; D is possibly TRBD2 (6 bases). In germline, CDR1 is SGDLS, CDR2 YYNGEE. Trimming stripped 0 bases from V and 2 bases from J, with 10 bases between. CDR3 length: 15 residues. The CDR3 here is CASSVAGAFTDTQYF. Written as DNA, the CDR3 is TGTGCCAGCAGCGTAGCGGGAGCCTTCACAGATACGCAGTATTTT. The variable domain in full, completed from reference TRBV9 and TRBJ2-3, reads DSGVTQTPKHLITATGQRVTLRCSPRSGDLSVYWYQQSLDQGLQFLIQYYNGEERAKGNILERFSAQQFPDLHSELNLSSLELGDSALYFCASSVAGAFTDTQYFGPGTRLTVL.

The gene calls are TRBV5-1 and TRBJ2-1, with a weak D call TRBD1 (6 bases). CDR3 length: 14 residues. CDR1 is SGHRS, CDR2 YFSETQ, per germline. V lost 1 base and J 6 bases, leaving 11 bases between the germline ends. DNA of the CDR3: TGCGCCAGCAGCTTGTCACAGGGAATCAATGAGCAGTTCTTC. It specifies CASSLSQGINEQFF.

This chain connects TRBV6-5 to TRBJ1-5; 7 nucleotides match TRBD1. Germline values: CDR1 MNHEY, CDR2 SVGAGI. The CDR3 extends over 15 amino acids. The V gene end was trimmed by 5 bases and the J gene end by 3 bases; junction bases not matched to a gene: 7. The CDR3 DNA sequence: TGTGCCAGCAGTCCCCGGGACAGAGTCAATCAGCCCCAGCATTTT. Its protein is CASSPRDRVNQPQHF.

V is TRBV7-2 and J is TRBJ1-1; 10 bases line up with TRBD1. Germline V gene lookup returns CDR1 SGHTA and CDR2 FQGNSA. The CDR3 runs 15 residues. V trimming: 0 bases; J trimming: 8 bases; junction bases outside the gene matches: 6. CDR3 DNA sequence: TGTGCCAGCAGCTTAGCGACAGGGGGCGTAAGGGAAGCTTTCTTT. Protein product: CASSLATGGVREAFF.

V gene TRBV18 combines with J gene TRBJ2-7; maybe TRBD1 (5 bases). CDR3 size: 14 residues. CDR1 is KGHSH and CDR2 is LQKENI in the germline V gene. The germline V and J ends were trimmed by 6 bases and 3 bases, with 15 bases remaining between them. The CDR3 DNA reads as TGTGCCAGCTCCACCAGTGGGGCCAACTACGAGCAGTACTTC. Amino acids: CASSTSGANYEQYF. Combining the CDR3 with reference TRBV18 and TRBJ2-7 gives the whole variable domain NAGVMQNPRHLVRRRGQEARLRCSPMKGHSHVYWYRQLPEEGLKFMVYLQKENIIDESGMPKERFSAEFPKEGPSILRIQQVVRGDSAAYFCASSTSGANYEQYFGPGTRLTVT.

The chain links TRBV14 to TRBJ1-1, with D maybe TRBD1 (5 bases). The CDR3 covers 17 residues. Germline lookup yields CDR1 SGHDN and CDR2 FVKESK. With 5 bases removed from V and 0 bases from J, the gap between germline ends came to 19 bases. DNA for the CDR3: TGTGCCAGCAGCTACAGAGGAGGGGACCCCATGAACACTGAAGCTTTCTTT. The encoded protein is CASSYRGGDPMNTEAFF.

This sequence joins TRBV12-3 or TRBV12-4 and TRBJ2-1; no definite D call. The CDR3 consists of 12 residues. V dropped 5 bases and J dropped 5 bases, with 7 bases sitting between them. CDR3 DNA sequence: TGTGCCAGCAGTCCCGTCCACAATGAGCAGTTCTTC. Translated, it gives CASSPVHNEQFF.

The chain links TRBV7-9 to TRBJ1-5; D is uncertain. The CDR3 is 15 residues long. Trimming pared 5 bases from V and 6 bases from J, leaving 17 bases between. CDR1 is SEHNR, CDR2 FQNEAQ, per germline (reference sequence). CDR3 in DNA: TGTGCCAGCAGCCAGGCACCGATGTCAGGTCAGCCCCAGCATTTT. Protein sequence: CASSQAPMSGQPQHF.

This rearrangement joins TRBV29-1 to TRBJ2-1, with D possibly matching TRBD2 (7 bases). Per germline, CDR1 SQVTM and CDR2 ANQGSEA. The V and J ends lost 7 bases and 2 bases respectively, with 15 bases between them. This CDR3 is built from 14 residues. This CDR3 reads CSGGREPTYNEQFF. The CDR3 DNA reads as TGCAGCGGGGGGCGGGAGCCTACCTACAATGAGCAGTTCTTC.

The V gene is TRBV7-6, the J gene TRBJ1-5, with D hard to call. Germline CDR1 and CDR2: SGHVS and FNYEAQ. The CDR3 runs to 15 residues. V lost 1 base and J lost 2, with 9 bases in between. The CDR3 sequence: CASSLDGVGNQPQHF. CDR3 coding DNA: TGTGCCAGCAGCTTAGACGGGGTGGGCAATCAGCCCCAGCATTTT. The complete variable domain, with remaining parts taken from reference TRBV7-6 and TRBJ1-5, reads GAGVSQSPRYKVTKRGQDVALRCDPISGHVSLYWYRQALGQGPEFLTYFNYEAQQDKSGLPNDRFSAERPEGSISTLTIQRTEQRDSAMYRCASSLDGVGNQPQHFGDGTRLSIL.

The V and J genes are TRBV7-7 and TRBJ1-5; TRBD1 matches at 7 bases. Germline CDR1 and CDR2: SSHAT and FNYEAQ (reference sequence). J gave up 2 bases and V 4 bases, and 8 bases lay outside the gene matches. The CDR3 runs 16 residues. Here the CDR3 reads CASSSRQGAGNQPQHF. DNA for the CDR3: TGTGCCAGCAGCTCCAGACAGGGTGCTGGCAATCAGCCCCAGCATTTT.

The chain uses TRBV6-5 and TRBJ1-1, with 7 bases that match TRBD1. The V and J ends lost 7 bases and 3 bases, in that order; junction bases with no gene match: 11. The CDR3 is 15 residues long. Germline V gene lookup returns CDR1 MNHEY and CDR2 SVGAGI. CDR3 protein: CASTRQGRDDTEAFF. CDR3 nucleotides: TGTGCCAGCACCCGACAGGGACGGGATGACACTGAAGCTTTCTTT.

This chain links TRBV11-2 with TRBJ1-4, with D uncertain. The CDR3 is 14 amino acids. The germline V and J ends were trimmed by 0 bases and 7 bases, with 9 bases remaining between them. Germline-derived CDR1 and CDR2 are SGHAT and FQNNGV. The CDR3 sequence: CASSLEYSGEKLFF. CDR3 nucleotides: TGTGCCAGCAGCTTAGAGTATAGTGGTGAAAAACTGTTTTTT.

This chain uses TRBV9 with TRBJ2-2; the D gene is possibly TRBD1 (6 bases). The germline V and J ends were trimmed by 0 bases and 3 bases, with 9 bases remaining between them. Per germline, CDR1 SGDLS and CDR2 YYNGEE. This CDR3 contains 15 residues. The CDR3 DNA sequence: TGTGCCAGCAGCGTAGTGGACAGATACACCGGGGAGCTGTTTTTT. It yields the protein CASSVVDRYTGELFF. The full variable domain, with the rest looked up from reference TRBV9 and TRBJ2-2, is DSGVTQTPKHLITATGQRVTLRCSPRSGDLSVYWYQQSLDQGLQFLIQYYNGEERAKGNILERFSAQQFPDLHSELNLSSLELGDSALYFCASSVVDRYTGELFFGEGSRLTVL.

V is TRBV6-1 and J is TRBJ1-2; D uncertain. The germline V and J ends were trimmed by 2 bases and 7 bases, with 23 bases remaining between them. This CDR3 has 17 amino acids. The germline V gene has CDR1 MNHNS and CDR2 SASEGT. CDR3 in amino acids: CASSEMITLRGIRGYTF. The CDR3, as DNA: TGTGCCAGCAGTGAAATGATAACGCTGCGGGGTATACGTGGCTACACCTTC.

This rearrangement joins TRBV12-5 to TRBJ2-2, with 8 bases lining up with TRBD1. Germline lookup yields CDR1 LGHNT and CDR2 FRNRAP. There are 17 residues in the CDR3. Trimming at V came to 1 base and at J to 0 bases, leaving 4 bases not matched to a gene. The CDR3 loop reads CASGLGQGFANTGELFF. CDR3 nucleotide sequence: TGTGCTAGTGGTTTGGGACAGGGGTTCGCGAACACCGGGGAGCTGTTTTTT.

This sequence joins TRBV4-1 and TRBJ2-7, with 8 bases that match TRBD1. The CDR3 extends over 15 amino acids. V dropped 1 base and J dropped 0; count of bases not matched to a gene: 2. Germline CDR1 is MGHRA and CDR2 is YSYEKL. The CDR3: CASSQVGQGSYEQYF. DNA of the CDR3: TGCGCCAGCAGCCAAGTCGGACAGGGCTCCTACGAGCAGTACTTC.

J is TRBJ1-2 and V is TRBV3-1 (or the pseudogene TRBV3-2); TRBD1 matches at 9 bases. With V trimmed by 4 bases and J by 2 bases, 2 bases remained unmatched. Germline assignment: CDR1 LGHDT and CDR2 YNNKEL (reference sequence). This CDR3 comprises 14 residues. In DNA, the CDR3 is TGTGCCAGCAGCCGGGGACAGGGAAACTATGGCTACACCTTC. Translated: CASSRGQGNYGYTF.